Each of the 29 T cell receptor beta chains below was sequenced from the same sample in a study of T cells expressing NK-cell markers. No DNA is given; TCRdb re-called the 5' RACE reads and lists each CDR3 protein once. Its clone listing holds about 160,000 distinct CDR3 sequences. The sequenced sample consisted of blood T cells: a sorted CD56 or NKG2C T cell subset, CD4+ or CD8+ T cells, or bulk PBMC T cells (not recorded which). These receptors all come from a man aged 18 to 70 in good health.

V is TRBV2 and J is TRBJ1-2. CDR1 is SNHLY, CDR2 FYNNEI, per germline. The CDR3 covers 15 residues. The CDR3 sequence is CASSQLLDRLNGYTF. Drawing the rest from reference TRBV2 and TRBJ1-2, the complete variable domain is EPEVTQTPSHQVTQMGQEVILRCVPISNHLYFYWYRQILGQKVEFLVSFYNNEISEKSEIFDDQFSVERPDGSNFTLKIRSTKLEDSAMYFCASSQLLDRLNGYTFGSGTRLTVV.

V gene TRBV20-1 combines with J gene TRBJ2-1. Germline V gene data show CDR1 as DFQATT and CDR2 as SNEGSKA (reference sequence). The CDR3 consists of 17 residues. The CDR3: CSAPETSSSISYNEQFF.

The gene calls are TRBV28 and TRBJ2-6. Per germline, CDR1 MDHEN and CDR2 SYDVKM. This CDR3 spans 16 amino acids. The CDR3 loop is CASSSGYPSGANVLTF.

The chain links TRBV7-7 to TRBJ2-1. Per germline, CDR1 SSHAT and CDR2 FNYEAQ (reference sequence). This CDR3 contains 14 residues. Here the CDR3 reads CASSLVGQHNEQFF.

The rearrangement uses TRBV7-9 and TRBJ1-3; with no DNA, the TCRdb D assignment of TRBD1 cannot be verified. The germline CDR1 and CDR2 sequences are SEHNR and FQNEAQ (reference sequence). The length of the CDR3 is 14 residues. The CDR3 reads CASSFLGVGNTIYF.

This chain uses TRBV5-1 with TRBJ2-5; without DNA, the TCRdb call of TRBD1 cannot be checked. Germline V gene sequence: CDR1 SGHRS, CDR2 YFSETQ. The CDR3 runs 15 residues. CDR3: CASSLGTDILGTQYF.

The chain is built from TRBV7-6 and TRBJ1-5. This CDR3 contains 15 residues. Germline CDR1 and CDR2: SGHVS and FNYEAQ. The CDR3 spells CASSLVRDSNQPQHF.

The V call is TRBV15, the J call TRBJ1-2; absent DNA, TCRdb's TRBD1 call cannot be checked. The germline gives CDR1 LNHNV, CDR2 YYDKDF (reference sequence). CDR3 length equals 14 residues. Here the CDR3 reads CATSGGWDSYGYTF.

The chain is built from TRBV12-3 or TRBV12-4 and TRBJ2-1. The length of the CDR3 is 13 residues. CDR3 loop: CASTAVSWGEQFF.

The V call is TRBV7-9, the J call TRBJ2-1; no DNA is available, so the TRBD1 call from TCRdb remains unchecked. The V gene's germline CDR1 is SEHNR and CDR2 FQNEAQ (reference sequence). The CDR3 sequence is 17 residues long. The CDR3 here is CASSLVTGGPLDNEQFF.

The chain carries TRBV6-1 and TRBJ2-1; checking the TCRdb D call of TRBD2 is not possible without DNA. Germline V gene data show CDR1 as MNHNS and CDR2 as SASEGT. This CDR3 contains 14 residues. CDR3: CASSGGLASNEQFF.

V gene TRBV9 combines with J gene TRBJ2-5; TCRdb reports TRBD1, a call that lacks DNA to check it against. The length of the CDR3 is 13 residues. Germline V gene data show CDR1 as SGDLS and CDR2 as YYNGEE. The CDR3: CASSAPRRETQYF. The full variable domain, rest sourced from reference TRBV9 and TRBJ2-5, is DSGVTQTPKHLITATGQRVTLRCSPRSGDLSVYWYQQSLDQGLQFLIQYYNGEERAKGNILERFSAQQFPDLHSELNLSSLELGDSALYFCASSAPRRETQYFGPGTRLLVL.

V gene TRBV18 combines with J gene TRBJ2-3. Germline V CDR1 and CDR2: KGHSH, LQKENI. This CDR3 has 17 amino acids. The CDR3 loop reads CASSTTPYLSSTDTQYF.

The V and J genes are TRBV27 and TRBJ2-7; the D gene TCRdb calls, TRBD1, cannot be checked with no DNA. CDR3 size: 13 residues. CDR1 is MNHEY, CDR2 SMNVEV, per germline (reference sequence). CDR3 sequence: CASSRGVLNEQYF.

The V and J genes are TRBV7-9 and TRBJ2-7; TCRdb gives TRBD1 as the D gene, but with no DNA this cannot be confirmed. This CDR3 has 13 amino acids. Germline-derived CDR1 and CDR2 are SEHNR and FQNEAQ (reference sequence). The CDR3 loop is CASSARDGYEQYF.

The chain has TRBV9 and TRBJ1-1; there is no DNA to check the TCRdb D call of TRBD1. This CDR3 has 16 amino acids. Germline V gene data show CDR1 as SGDLS and CDR2 as YYNGEE. This CDR3 reads CASSADRQGGDTEAFF.

This sequence joins TRBV9 and TRBJ2-3. The CDR3 has 13 residues. CDR1 and CDR2 (germline): SGDLS, YYNGEE. CDR3 residues: CASSVDPADTQYF. The full variable domain, in which reference TRBV9 and TRBJ2-3 provide the parts outside the CDR3, is DSGVTQTPKHLITATGQRVTLRCSPRSGDLSVYWYQQSLDQGLQFLIQYYNGEERAKGNILERFSAQQFPDLHSELNLSSLELGDSALYFCASSVDPADTQYFGPGTRLTVL.

The chain carries TRBV29-1 and TRBJ2-7; the TCRdb call, TRBD1, lacks DNA for checking. The germline gives CDR1 SQVTM, CDR2 ANQGSEA. CDR3 length: 12 amino acids. CDR3 amino acids: CSVGPSGGEQYF.

J is TRBJ2-1 and V is TRBV20-1. Germline V gives CDR1 DFQATT, CDR2 SNEGSKA (reference sequence). CDR3 length: 11 residues. CDR3 loop: CRCRMYNEQFF.

The chain couples TRBV5-6 to TRBJ2-1; with no DNA, the TCRdb D assignment of TRBD1 cannot be verified. Germline assignment: CDR1 SGHDT and CDR2 YYEEEE. The CDR3 spans 17 residues. The CDR3 spells CASSLGQGAVSYNEQFF.

The V gene is TRBV3-1, the J gene TRBJ1-1. Germline CDR1 is LGHDT and CDR2 is YNNKEL (reference sequence). CDR3 length equals 15 residues. The CDR3: CASSQEGQLNTEAFF.

The rearrangement joins TRBV12-3 or TRBV12-4 to TRBJ2-3; TCRdb returns TRBD2, unconfirmable since there is no DNA. This CDR3 contains 14 residues. Here the CDR3 reads CASSLTRSTDTQYF.

The rearrangement links TRBV5-4 to TRBJ2-5; TCRdb proposes TRBD2, but this gene call is untestable without DNA. From germline, CDR1 is SGHNT and CDR2 YYREEE (reference sequence). CDR3 length equals 15 residues. The CDR3: CASARSGGAQETQYF.

This clonotype shows up as medium-sized (0.01 to 0.1%) by frequency. The chain is built from TRBV6-6 and TRBJ1-2. The CDR3 runs 11 residues. Germline CDR1 and CDR2: MNHNY and SVGAGI (reference sequence). CDR3: CASSSAYGYTF.

The chain links TRBV6-1 to TRBJ2-2. CDR1 is MNHNS and CDR2 is SASEGT in the germline V gene. The CDR3 is made up of 15 amino acids. The CDR3 protein is CASTHLRGTGELFFF.

The chain employs TRBV10-3 and TRBJ2-1; TCRdb lists TRBD2, though no DNA is available to test this call. The CDR3 runs 15 residues. Germline assignment: CDR1 ENHRY and CDR2 SYGVKD. The CDR3 loop reads CAISESGSPYNEQFF.

The chain recombines TRBV4-2 with TRBJ2-3; the D call from TCRdb, TRBD1, cannot be confirmed without DNA. Looked up from germline, CDR1 is LGHNA and CDR2 is YNFKEQ. This CDR3 comprises 15 residues. The CDR3: CASSQEGQGADTQYF.

The chain couples TRBV2 to TRBJ2-3; the TCRdb call, TRBD2, lacks DNA for checking. CDR3 length: 14 residues. The germline V gene encodes CDR1 SNHLY and CDR2 FYNNEI. The CDR3 region is CASSGDYDLNTQYF.

The rearrangement links TRBV7-9 to TRBJ1-2; TCRdb proposes TRBD1, but this gene call is untestable without DNA. CDR3 size: 15 residues. The germline V gene has CDR1 SEHNR and CDR2 FQNEAQ (reference sequence). The CDR3: CASSLGAGANYGYTF.